The 17 T cell receptor beta chains presented below share a single source sample, sequenced in a study of T cell responses to AZD1222 COVID-19 vaccine (dated by TCRdb to about 2021). This specimen's time point label, interpreted: about 28 days (+/-7) after the second vaccine dose. The library was generated by the immunoSEQ multiplex PCR assay. Sourced from immuneACCESS, this table was stored by TCRdb with only in-frame sequences that have V and J called. A share of the clones is absent; for the studies checked, an unresolved V gene accounts for under half, and the remainder has no known explanation. This sample lists roughly 98,000 clones; 88% were detected once. The ten largest clones add up to 15% to 20% of the sample. This specimen was peripheral blood, taken 28 days after the second AZD1222 dose. Source of these receptors: an adult who received the AZD1222 COVID-19 vaccine.

This clone has a handful of counts. This chain connects TRBV27 to TRBJ2-1; 10 nucleotides match TRBD2. In germline, CDR1 is MNHEY, CDR2 SMNVEV (reference sequence). J lost 0 bases, V lost 4 bases, and 3 bases had no gene match. This CDR3 is built from 16 residues. CDR3 nucleotide sequence: TGTGCCAGCAGTTCCCCTAGCGGGAGCTCCTACAATGAGCAGTTCTTC. Encoded protein: CASSSPSGSSYNEQFF.

The rearrangement uses TRBV5-1 and TRBJ2-7; D is possibly TRBD1 or TRBD2 (8 bases each). The ends were cut back, 4 bases at V and 3 bases at J, with 23 bases in the middle. Germline assignment: CDR1 SGHRS and CDR2 YFSETQ. This CDR3 is built from 17 residues. The DNA for the CDR3 is TGCGCCAGCAGCCAGGGGGCGGGAGGCCCAATTTACTACGAGCAGTACTTC. Amino acid sequence: CASSQGAGGPIYYEQYF.

The chain joins TRBV5-4 to TRBJ1-1; TRBD1 aligns across 8 bases. The CDR3 is 14 amino acids. Losses at the gene ends were 2 bases for V and 0 bases for J; bases not matched to a gene: 0. Germline V gene sequence: CDR1 SGHNT, CDR2 YYREEE (reference sequence). CDR3 sequence (DNA): TGTGCCAGCAGCTTACAGGGGGTGAACACTGAAGCTTTCTTT. Translating gives CASSLQGVNTEAFF.

This rearrangement joins TRBV2 to TRBJ1-2; tentatively, D is TRBD1 (5 bases). Germline V gene sequence: CDR1 SNHLY, CDR2 FYNNEI. Trimming cost V 6 bases and J 0 bases, with 11 bases left between them. The CDR3 loop spans 14 amino acids. CDR3 DNA: TGTGCCAGCAGACAGGAGCTATCTAACTATGGCTACACCTTC. Translated, it gives CASRQELSNYGYTF.

This clone was detected only once. The V and J genes are TRBV27 and TRBJ1-6, with D possibly being TRBD1 (5 bases). CDR3 size: 17 residues. V was trimmed by 7 bases and J by 7 bases, leaving 23 bases between them. Germline V gives CDR1 MNHEY, CDR2 SMNVEV (reference sequence). The CDR3 DNA is TGTGCCAGCACCTCTACAGGTTCAGGGCTGAGAAATTCACCCCTCCACTTT. Its protein product is CASTSTGSGLRNSPLHF.

This chain connects TRBV6-4 to TRBJ2-2, with a tentative D call TRBD2 (6 bases). Trimming stripped 6 bases from V and 3 bases from J, with 17 bases between. From germline, CDR1 is MRHNA and CDR2 SNTAGT. The CDR3 is 16 residues long. The CDR3 sequence: CASSENSRDYTGELFF. The CDR3 DNA is TGTGCCAGCAGCGAGAATTCTCGGGACTACACCGGGGAGCTGTTTTTT.

The chain combines TRBV5-1 with TRBJ2-1; no clear D gene. Trimming shortened V by 4 bases and J by 2 bases, and 7 bases separated the two germline ends. This CDR3 is 13 amino acids long. Germline V gene lookup returns CDR1 SGHRS and CDR2 YFSETQ. Here the CDR3 DNA reads TGCGCCAGCAGCCCGGGTACCTACAATGAGCAGTTCTTC. Encoded protein: CASSPGTYNEQFF.

The chain carries TRBV30 and TRBJ1-5, with a tentative D call TRBD1 (5 bases). The CDR3 has 13 residues. In germline, CDR1 is GTSNPN, CDR2 SVGIG (reference sequence). Trimming removed 0 bases at V and 7 bases at J, with 10 bases between. The CDR3: CAWSVGEGQPQHF. Written as DNA, the CDR3 is TGTGCCTGGAGTGTCGGGGAGGGGCAGCCCCAGCATTTT.

The chain joins TRBV29-1 to TRBJ1-6; D is unresolved. Trimming left V 4 bases short and J 0 bases short, with 10 bases between. Germline CDR1 SQVTM, CDR2 ANQGSEA. The CDR3 extends over 15 amino acids. The CDR3 protein is CSVGEGSSYNSPLHF. CDR3 nucleotides: TGCAGCGTTGGGGAAGGGAGCTCCTATAATTCACCCCTCCACTTT.

The CDR3 DNA follows: TGTGCCAGCAGGAACCGACCGTGGGACGAGCAGTACTTC. It codes for CASRNRPWDEQYF. The chain links TRBV6-5 to TRBJ2-7; D is undetermined. The ends were cut back, 6 bases at V and 5 bases at J, with 14 bases in the middle. Germline-derived CDR1 and CDR2 are MNHEY and SVGAGI. There are 13 residues in the CDR3.

The chain joins TRBV5-1 to TRBJ1-2; 7 bases agree with TRBD1. Unmatched junction bases numbered 9, after V lost 4 bases and J lost 0 bases. The CDR3 has 16 residues. The germline CDR1 and CDR2 sequences are SGHRS and YFSETQ. The CDR3 sequence is CASSPGTANTNYGYTF. The CDR3 bases are TGCGCCAGCAGCCCCGGGACAGCGAATACTAACTATGGCTACACCTTC.

This chain joins TRBV15 and TRBJ2-3; 8 bases agree with TRBD1. The germline CDR1 and CDR2 sequences are LNHNV and YYDKDF (reference sequence). There are 14 residues in the CDR3. Unmatched junction bases numbered 5, after V lost 3 bases and J lost 6 bases. CDR3 nucleotides: TGTGCCACCAGCAGGGGACAGGCAGAGGATACGCAGTATTTT. Translated, it gives CATSRGQAEDTQYF.

The rearrangement links TRBV7-9 to TRBJ2-7, with 9 bases lining up with TRBD1. This CDR3 contains 14 residues. V lost 6 bases to trimming and J lost 0 bases; unmatched junction nucleotides: 3. The germline V gene has CDR1 SEHNR and CDR2 FQNEAQ (reference sequence). The CDR3 sequence is CASRDRGTSYEQYF. DNA for the CDR3: TGTGCCAGCAGGGACAGGGGCACCTCCTACGAGCAGTACTTC.

This sequence joins TRBV11-2 and TRBJ2-3; perhaps TRBD2 as D (5 bases). V lost 2 bases, J lost 4 bases, and 13 bases lay in between. Germline V gene sequence: CDR1 SGHAT, CDR2 FQNNGV. The CDR3 length is 15 residues. In DNA, the CDR3 is TGTGCCAGCAGCTTACCATGGCCGGAGGCAGATACGCAGTATTTT. This encodes CASSLPWPEADTQYF.

CDR3 sequence reads: CASSPQGSSGYTF. For the CDR3, the DNA is TGTGCCAGTAGCCCACAGGGGAGTAGTGGCTACACCTTC. The V call is TRBV19, the J call TRBJ1-2; TRBD1 matches at 7 bases. J gave up 7 bases and V 6 bases, and 8 bases lay outside the gene matches. The CDR3 runs to 13 residues. Germline values: CDR1 LNHDA, CDR2 SQIVND (reference sequence).

The rearrangement links TRBV30 to TRBJ2-7; 7 bases map to TRBD1. CDR1 and CDR2 (germline): GTSNPN, SVGIG (reference sequence). V gave up 3 bases and J gave up 2 bases; unmatched junction bases: 4. The CDR3 length is 13 residues. The CDR3 loop is CAWSGQAPYEQYF. In nucleotides, the CDR3 is TGTGCCTGGAGCGGACAGGCCCCCTACGAGCAGTACTTC.

This clone came up once. The chain has TRBV12-3 or TRBV12-4 and TRBJ1-1, with 7 bases matching TRBD1. CDR3 length equals 13 residues. The junction had 8 bases not matched to a gene; V was cut back by 7 bases and J by 6 bases. For the CDR3, the DNA is TGTGCCAGCACCTACAGGGGAGTCGCTGAAGCTTTCTTT. The encoded protein is CASTYRGVAEAFF.